This T cell receptor (beta chain) originates from a study of response to subunit inactivated influenza vaccine. Overall study results and limits: Every seasonal influenza vaccination brings in few new T cells, the authors suggested.

TCRdb independently ran MiXCR on the RT-PCR reads; one entry per CDR3 protein. This table holds roughly 290,000 distinct CDR3 sequences, about a fifth found once. This clonotype was counted ten times or more. Its specificity is not known. V lost 6 bases and J lost 6, with 11 bases in between. There are 13 residues in the CDR3. This receptor was taken from a man aged 50-75 years who received an inactivated influenza vaccine. The specimen was PBMCs from blood, collected less than 22 months after vaccination. V usage is TRBV12-3 or TRBV12-4 and J usage is TRBJ2-2; D ambiguous. The CDR3 here is CASSLTDPGELFF. CDR3 DNA: TGTGCCAGCAGCCTAACGGATCCCGGGGAGCTGTTTTTT.